The T cell receptor (beta chain) under discussion was sequenced for a study of CD8 T cells in ankylosing spondylitis. Study-level points and caveats: A TCR beta motif made of fewer than 10 highly homologous variants seemed typical of ankylosing spondylitis blood.

Notes on this clonotype: The antigen is undetermined.

V was shortened by 3 bases and J by 3 bases, with 2 bases between the two germline ends. CDR1 and CDR2 from the germline V gene are SGHDN and FVKESK. This CDR3 region has 11 residues. One entry per CDR3 protein results from TCRdb running MiXCR on the 5' RACE reads. Found here are tens of thousands of distinct CDR3 sequences, 6.2% of them singletons; the top ten hold roughly 5%. The rearrangement uses TRBV14 and TRBJ1-1; D is unresolved. The sample comprised synovial fluid, either unsorted or a sorted T cell fraction (not recorded which). This TCR was sampled from a male donor with ankylosing spondylitis. The CDR3 loop reads CASSHHTEAFF. Here the CDR3 DNA reads TGTGCCAGCAGCCACCACACTGAAGCTTTCTTT. Supplemented by reference TRBV14 and TRBJ1-1, the full variable domain reads EAGVTQFPSHSVIEKGQTVTLRCDPISGHDNLYWYRRVMGKEIKFLLHFVKESKQDESGMPNNRFLAERTGGTYSTLKVQPAELEDSGVYFCASSHHTEAFFGQGTRLTVV.